This TCR beta chain was observed in a study of T-cell memory formation after mild COVID-19. Study-level results: Day 15 to 85 contracting clones showed balanced CD4/CD8; day 15 to 37 expanders favored CD4+. Shrinking CD4+ clones were chiefly CM and EM; CD8+ ones were chiefly EMRA.

The V end lost 0 bases, the J end lost 8 bases, and 12 bases lay between the germline ends. Germline lookup yields CDR1 SGHRS and CDR2 YFSETQ. This CDR3 contains 14 residues. TCRdb passed the 5' RACE reads through MiXCR, listing each CDR3 protein once. The sample carries a few hundred thousand distinct CDR3 sequences, about 10% recorded once. Details on this clonotype: The antigen is unknown.

The sample comprised PBMCs or a T cell subset sorted from them (not recorded which). The chain has TRBV5-1 and TRBJ2-1, with D possibly being TRBD2 (5 bases). The sequence was collected from a man aged 18 to 30 who had mild COVID-19 (a few samples of this study predate the infection). Cell type and time point are not known. The CDR3, as DNA: TGCGCCAGCAGCTTGGCCGGGGTCTGGGATGAGCAGTTCTTC. Its translation is CASSLAGVWDEQFF.